These 21 T cell receptor beta chains originate from one sample sequenced in a study of shared clonotypes between healthy human individuals. Assay: immunoSEQ multiplex PCR; the TCRdb copy retains only in-frame clones and omits some. The sample consists of approximately 2,000,000 clones, 80% to 95% of them appearing once. Naive CD8 cells were CD45RO-negative, positively selected for CCR7, excluding terminally differentiated effector memory CD45RA+ cells. Sequenced input: naive CD8+ T cells from PBMCs. The source of these receptors is a man between 18 and 35 years old in good health. Some clones in this sample may be carry-over from other donors' samples.

This clone showed up just once. The chain links TRBV25-1 to TRBJ1-2, with D tentatively TRBD1 (5 bases). Trimming pared 2 bases from V and 0 bases from J, leaving 13 bases between. Germline CDR1 is MGHDK and CDR2 is SYGVNS. The CDR3 has 16 amino acids. As DNA, the CDR3 is TGTGCCAGCAGTGAACACGGGGGATCAACTAACTATGGCTACACCTTC. Translated: CASSEHGGSTNYGYTF.

This chain links TRBV14 with TRBJ2-7; no clear D. Trimming stripped 0 bases from V and 6 bases from J, with 9 bases between. Germline V lookup: CDR1 SGHDN, CDR2 FVKESK. This CDR3 is 13 amino acids long. CDR3 coding DNA: TGTGCCAGCAGCCAAGATGGCGACGGCGAGCAGTACTTC. Translating it yields CASSQDGDGEQYF.

This sequence joins TRBV27 and TRBJ2-7; unclear D gene. Germline-derived CDR1 and CDR2 are MNHEY and SMNVEV (reference sequence). This CDR3 contains 16 residues. Trimming removed 0 bases from V and 0 bases from J, with 12 bases in between. The CDR3 coding sequence is TGTGCCAGCAGTTTATCGTGGACGTACAGCTCCTACGAGCAGTACTTC. This encodes CASSLSWTYSSYEQYF.

The chain carries TRBV28 and TRBJ1-2; 7 bases match TRBD1. Unmatched junction bases numbered 12, after V lost 2 bases and J lost 0 bases. CDR3 length: 18 amino acids. Germline V gene sequence: CDR1 MDHEN, CDR2 SYDVKM. CDR3 in amino acids: CASSLNWDRRGANYGYTF. The CDR3 DNA reads TGTGCCAGCAGTTTAAATTGGGACAGAAGGGGGGCTAACTATGGCTACACCTTC.

This clone came up once. J is TRBJ1-2 and V is TRBV7-9, with 8 bases lining up with TRBD1. J gave up 6 bases and V 4 bases, and 13 bases lay outside the gene matches. This CDR3 is 16 amino acids long. Germline CDR1 reads SEHNR; CDR2 reads FQNEAQ (reference sequence). CDR3 amino acids: CASSSNSRDRRDGYTF. The CDR3 DNA is TGTGCCAGCAGCTCGAATTCCCGGGACAGGCGAGATGGCTACACCTTC.

The chain links TRBV7-9 to TRBJ1-2; TRBD1 matches 9 bases. Per the germline V gene, CDR1 is SEHNR and CDR2 is FQNEAQ (reference sequence). The V gene end was trimmed by 5 bases and the J gene end by 3 bases; junction bases not matched to a gene: 4. This CDR3 has 14 amino acids. CDR3 in DNA: TGTGCCAGCAGCACAGGGGGCATTTACTATGGCTACACCTTC. Its protein is CASSTGGIYYGYTF.

This clone occurred once. This chain connects TRBV28 to TRBJ1-6; no definite D call. CDR1 and CDR2 (germline): MDHEN, SYDVKM. CDR3 length: 15 residues. Between the trimmed V and J ends, which lost 1 base and 3 bases, there was a span of 7 bases. The CDR3 reads CASSLYSSYNSPLHF. As DNA, the CDR3 is TGTGCCAGCAGTTTATATAGCAGCTATAATTCACCCCTCCACTTT.

The chain is built from TRBV25-1 and TRBJ2-5; TRBD2 agrees at 8 bases. Judging by the DNA end, TRBJ2-7 fits better; the J call may be wrong. The CDR3 length is 12 residues. The germline V gene has CDR1 MGHDK and CDR2 SYGVNS. Written as DNA, the CDR3 is TGTGCCAGCAGTGGACTAGCGAGCGAGCAGTACTTC. It encodes CASSGLASEQYF.

V usage is TRBV28 and J usage is TRBJ2-1, with TRBD2 as a possible D gene (5 bases). The germline gives CDR1 MDHEN, CDR2 SYDVKM. This CDR3 is 16 amino acids long. Between the trimmed V and J ends, which lost 1 base and 4 bases, there was a span of 14 bases. The DNA of the CDR3 is TGTGCCAGCAGTTTATCGGAAGACCCGGGATACAATGAGCAGTTCTTC. Translation gives CASSLSEDPGYNEQFF.

The rearrangement uses TRBV6-1 and TRBJ2-6; D remains unclear. The CDR3 consists of 19 residues. Germline-derived CDR1 and CDR2 are MNHNS and SASEGT. V was pared by 4 bases and J by 0 bases, with 19 bases between. The CDR3, as DNA: TGTGCCAGCAGTGTCGACCGACGGCTAGTCCCCTCTGGGGCCAACGTCCTGACTTTC. This gives the protein CASSVDRRLVPSGANVLTF.

The CDR3 sequence is CASSQVRDSFPYEQYF. The DNA of the CDR3 is TGTGCCAGCAGCCAAGTCCGGGACTCATTCCCCTACGAGCAGTACTTC. The chain uses TRBV7-3 and TRBJ2-7; weak D call: TRBD2 (6 bases). The germline V gene encodes CDR1 SGHTA and CDR2 FQGTGA. Trimming took off 5 bases at V and 2 bases at J, with 19 bases between the two ends. This CDR3 spans 16 amino acids.

The chain uses TRBV27 and TRBJ2-7, with D possibly TRBD1 on 6 matching bases. The germline gives CDR1 MNHEY, CDR2 SMNVEV (reference sequence). The CDR3 consists of 15 residues. V lost 5 bases to trimming and J lost 3 bases, with 17 bases between them. The DNA for the CDR3 is TGTGCCAGCAGTCCGCTAGCAGGGGTCCTCTACGAGCAGTACTTC. Amino acids: CASSPLAGVLYEQYF.

About this clone itself: The sample has other DNA sequences that encode this CDR3 too. This sequence joins TRBV7-9 and TRBJ1-5; D is uncertain. Trimming removed 5 bases at V and 3 bases at J, with 5 bases between. The CDR3 covers 12 residues. The germline V gene has CDR1 SEHNR and CDR2 FQNEAQ (reference sequence). The CDR3: CASSPDNQPQHF. The CDR3 DNA reads TGTGCCAGCAGCCCCGACAATCAGCCCCAGCATTTT.

This chain joins TRBV9 and TRBJ2-1, with 9 nucleotides matching TRBD2. Per germline, CDR1 SGDLS and CDR2 YYNGEE. The CDR3 extends over 16 amino acids. With V trimmed by 0 bases and J by 4 bases, 5 bases remained unmatched. The CDR3 reads CASSVDGGRGYNEQFF. CDR3 nucleotides: TGTGCCAGCAGCGTAGACGGCGGGAGGGGGTACAATGAGCAGTTCTTC.

The chain has TRBV2 and TRBJ2-7; 8 nucleotides line up with TRBD2. CDR3 size: 17 residues. Germline V gives CDR1 SNHLY, CDR2 FYNNEI. V was clipped by 1 base and J by 5 bases; unmatched bases: 13. CDR3 nucleotides: TGTGCCAGCAGTGAAGGCCCGGGGAGCGGGAGTCCGGACGAGCAGTACTTC. This codes for CASSEGPGSGSPDEQYF.

The rearrangement joins TRBV19 to TRBJ1-1, with D uncertain. The germline V gene encodes CDR1 LNHDA and CDR2 SQIVND (reference sequence). This CDR3 has 13 amino acids. V shed 3 bases and J shed 2 bases, with 7 bases lying between them. CDR3 region: CASSMISNTEAFF. The CDR3 DNA sequence: TGTGCCAGTAGTATGATCAGTAACACTGAAGCTTTCTTT. Full variable domain (remainder filled in from reference TRBV19 and TRBJ1-1): DGGITQSPKYLFRKEGQNVTLSCEQNLNHDAMYWYRQDPGQGLRLIYYSQIVNDFQKGDIAEGYSVSREKKESFPLTVTSAQKNPTAFYLCASSMISNTEAFFGQGTRLTVV.

This clone was recorded once. The chain links TRBV7-2 to TRBJ1-1; perhaps TRBD1 as D (6 bases). Trimming cost V 0 bases and J 1 base, with 15 bases left between them. Looked up from germline, CDR1 is SGHTA and CDR2 is FQGNSA. This CDR3 spans 17 amino acids. Here the CDR3 reads CASSLAPPGGPNTEAFF. Here the CDR3 DNA reads TGTGCCAGCAGCTTAGCCCCCCCCGGGGGGCCGAACACTGAAGCTTTCTTT.

The chain joins TRBV28 to TRBJ2-2; D is unresolved. The germline gives CDR1 MDHEN, CDR2 SYDVKM. The length of the CDR3 is 13 residues. The V end was cut by 5 bases, the J end by 6 bases, with 10 bases between. The CDR3 DNA sequence: TGTGCCAGCAGTCGCAGTTGGGCCGGGGAGCTGTTTTTT. Its protein product is CASSRSWAGELFF. Complete variable domain (other parts from reference TRBV28 and TRBJ2-2): DVKVTQSSRYLVKRTGEKVFLECVQDMDHENMFWYRQDPGLGLRLIYFSYDVKMKEKGDIPEGYSVSREKKERFSLILESASTNQTSMYLCASSRSWAGELFFGEGSRLTVL.

The genes are TRBV6-1 and TRBJ2-1; D is unclear. V was clipped by 4 bases and J by 8 bases, with 9 bases between them. In germline, CDR1 is MNHNS, CDR2 SASEGT. This CDR3 region has 12 residues. CDR3 sequence (DNA): TGTGCCAGCAGTGCTAGTTTCGATGAGCAGTTCTTC. Translated, it gives CASSASFDEQFF.

The rearrangement uses TRBV5-1 and TRBJ2-5; 7 nucleotides match TRBD2. The CDR3 consists of 14 residues. The germline CDR1 and CDR2 sequences are SGHRS and YFSETQ. The J segment lost 4 bases and the V segment lost 5 bases, leaving 8 bases of the junction unmatched. This chain's CDR3 is CASRTSVNGETQYF. In nucleotides, the CDR3 is TGCGCCAGCAGAACTAGCGTAAACGGAGAGACCCAGTACTTC.

This sequence joins TRBV27 and TRBJ2-3; D gene ambiguous. The CDR3 loop spans 14 amino acids. Germline loops: CDR1 MNHEY, CDR2 SMNVEV (reference sequence). The ends were cut back, 6 bases at V and 0 bases at J, with 10 bases in the middle. CDR3 protein: CASRNPLSTDTQYF. The CDR3 region has the DNA TGTGCCAGCAGAAACCCCCTTAGCACAGATACGCAGTATTTT.